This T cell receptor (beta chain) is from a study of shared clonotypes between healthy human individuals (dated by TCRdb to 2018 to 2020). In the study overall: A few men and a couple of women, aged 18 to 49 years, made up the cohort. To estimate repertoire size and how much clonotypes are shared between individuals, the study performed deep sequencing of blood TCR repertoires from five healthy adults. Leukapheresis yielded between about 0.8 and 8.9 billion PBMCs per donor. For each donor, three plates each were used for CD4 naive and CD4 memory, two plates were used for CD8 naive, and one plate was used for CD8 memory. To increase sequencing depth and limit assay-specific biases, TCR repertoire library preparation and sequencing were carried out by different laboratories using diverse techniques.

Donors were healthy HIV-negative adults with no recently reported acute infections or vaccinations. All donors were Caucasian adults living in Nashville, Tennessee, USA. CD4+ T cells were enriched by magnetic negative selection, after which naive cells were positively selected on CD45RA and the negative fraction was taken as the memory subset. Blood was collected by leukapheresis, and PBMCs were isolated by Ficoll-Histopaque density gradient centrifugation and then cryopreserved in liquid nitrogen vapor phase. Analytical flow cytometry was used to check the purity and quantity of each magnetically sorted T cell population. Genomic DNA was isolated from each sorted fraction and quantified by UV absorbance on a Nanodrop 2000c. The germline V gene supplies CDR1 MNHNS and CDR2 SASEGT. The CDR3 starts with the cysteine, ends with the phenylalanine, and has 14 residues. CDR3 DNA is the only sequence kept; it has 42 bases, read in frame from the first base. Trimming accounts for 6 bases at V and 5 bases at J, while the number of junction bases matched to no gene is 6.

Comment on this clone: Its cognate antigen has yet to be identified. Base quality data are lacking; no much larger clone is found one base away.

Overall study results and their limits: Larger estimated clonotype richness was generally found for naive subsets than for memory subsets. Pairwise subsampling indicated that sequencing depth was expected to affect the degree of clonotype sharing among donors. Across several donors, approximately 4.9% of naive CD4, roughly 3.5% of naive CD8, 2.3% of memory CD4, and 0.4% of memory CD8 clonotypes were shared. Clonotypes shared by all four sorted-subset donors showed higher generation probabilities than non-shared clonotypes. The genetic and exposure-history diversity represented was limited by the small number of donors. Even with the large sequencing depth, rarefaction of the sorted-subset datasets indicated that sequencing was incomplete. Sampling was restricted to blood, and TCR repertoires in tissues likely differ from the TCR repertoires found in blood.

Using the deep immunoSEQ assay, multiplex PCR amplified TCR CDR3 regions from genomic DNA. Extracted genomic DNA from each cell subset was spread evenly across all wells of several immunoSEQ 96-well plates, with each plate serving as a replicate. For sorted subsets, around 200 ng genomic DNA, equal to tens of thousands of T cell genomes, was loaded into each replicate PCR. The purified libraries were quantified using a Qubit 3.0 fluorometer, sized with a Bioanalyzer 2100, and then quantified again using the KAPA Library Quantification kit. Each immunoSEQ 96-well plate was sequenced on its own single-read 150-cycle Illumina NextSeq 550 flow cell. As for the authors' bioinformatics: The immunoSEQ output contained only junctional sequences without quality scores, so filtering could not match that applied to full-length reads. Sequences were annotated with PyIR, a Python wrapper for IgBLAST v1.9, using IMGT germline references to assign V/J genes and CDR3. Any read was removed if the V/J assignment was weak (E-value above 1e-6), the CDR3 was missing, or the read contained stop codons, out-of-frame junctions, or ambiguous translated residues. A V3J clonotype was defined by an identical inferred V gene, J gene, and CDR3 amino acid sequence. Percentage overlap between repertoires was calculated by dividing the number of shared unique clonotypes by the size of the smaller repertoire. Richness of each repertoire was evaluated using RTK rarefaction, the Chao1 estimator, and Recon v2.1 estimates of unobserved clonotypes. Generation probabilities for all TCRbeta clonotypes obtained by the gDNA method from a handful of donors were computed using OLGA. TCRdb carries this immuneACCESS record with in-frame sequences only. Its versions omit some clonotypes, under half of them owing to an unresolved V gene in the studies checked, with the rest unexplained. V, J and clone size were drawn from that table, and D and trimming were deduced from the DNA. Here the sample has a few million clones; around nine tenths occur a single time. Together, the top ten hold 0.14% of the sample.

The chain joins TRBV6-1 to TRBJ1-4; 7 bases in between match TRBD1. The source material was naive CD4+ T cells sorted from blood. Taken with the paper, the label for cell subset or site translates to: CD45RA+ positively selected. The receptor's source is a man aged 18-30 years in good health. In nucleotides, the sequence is TGTGCCAGCAGGACGGACAGGCGAAATGAAAAACTGTTTTTT. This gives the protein CASRTDRRNEKLFF.